One sample yielded the 17 T cell receptor beta chains listed below, sequenced in a study of response to subunit inactivated influenza vaccine. TCRdb re-derived calls from the RT-PCR reads in MiXCR, one entry per CDR3 protein. The sample records a few hundred thousand distinct CDR3 sequences, 9% to 15% being singletons. This material consisted of non-naive T cells sorted from PBMCs, taken 14 days before vaccination. Source of these receptors: a man aged 50-60 years who received an inactivated influenza vaccine.

This clonotype appeared many times. The J gene is TRBJ1-1, the V gene TRBV5-1; the match to TRBD1 covers 7 bases. Germline lookup yields CDR1 SGHRS and CDR2 YFSETQ. The CDR3 consists of 14 residues. J lost 1 base, V lost 6 bases, and 6 bases had no gene match. The CDR3 loop is CASNLAGGNTEAFF. The DNA of the CDR3 is TGCGCCAGCAATTTGGCAGGGGGGAACACTGAAGCTTTCTTT.

This clonotype was counted between two and nine times. The J gene is TRBJ2-5, the V gene TRBV7-2; D is uncertain. Germline CDR1 and CDR2: SGHTA and FQGNSA. This CDR3 has 11 amino acids. Trimming pared 1 base from V and 10 bases from J, leaving 7 bases between. CDR3 sequence: CASSLGLYQYF. The DNA for the CDR3 is TGTGCCAGCAGCTTAGGCCTATACCAGTACTTC.

This clonotype was counted between two and nine times. The chain is built from TRBV27 and TRBJ1-2, with D maybe TRBD1 (6 bases). There are 13 residues in the CDR3. Germline CDR1 reads MNHEY; CDR2 reads SMNVEV (reference sequence). V was clipped by 3 bases and J by 6 bases, with 11 bases between them. The CDR3 bases are TGTGCCAGCAGTTTCAGAGGGGGGAATGGCTACACCTTC. Its translation is CASSFRGGNGYTF.

The V call is TRBV7-8, the J call TRBJ2-7; the D gene is possibly TRBD1 (6 bases). The CDR3 has 15 residues. The V gene's germline CDR1 is SGHVS and CDR2 FQNEAQ. Trimming cost V 5 bases and J 0 bases, with 14 bases left between them. The CDR3 loop is CASSQIQGSSYEQYF. Written as DNA, the CDR3 is TGTGCCAGCAGCCAAATTCAGGGGAGCTCCTACGAGCAGTACTTC.

The gene calls are TRBV27 and TRBJ1-6; TRBD1 agrees at 7 bases. Germline V gives CDR1 MNHEY, CDR2 SMNVEV (reference sequence). V trimming: 6 bases; J trimming: 10 bases; junction bases outside the gene matches: 9. This CDR3 is built from 14 residues. The CDR3 loop reads CASSRQGNGSPLHF. The CDR3 nucleotides are TGTGCCAGCAGCCGACAGGGAAACGGCTCACCCCTCCACTTT.

This sequence joins TRBV6-1 and TRBJ1-4; perhaps TRBD1 as D (6 bases). Trimming removed 0 bases from V and 11 bases from J, with 16 bases in between. CDR3 length: 15 amino acids. Germline assignment: CDR1 MNHNS and CDR2 SASEGT. The CDR3 DNA sequence: TGTGCCAGCAGTGAAGCAGGGACACGTCCCGGGAAACTGTTTTTT. Protein sequence: CASSEAGTRPGKLFF.

The chain links TRBV11-2 to TRBJ2-2; 10 bases are a match to TRBD1. This CDR3 has 18 residues. V gave up 4 bases and J gave up 6 bases; unmatched junction bases: 14. Germline values: CDR1 SGHAT, CDR2 FQNNGV. This CDR3 reads CASSSQSPRQGAAGELFF. The CDR3 DNA sequence: TGTGCCAGCAGCTCACAATCTCCAAGACAGGGGGCGGCCGGGGAGCTGTTTTTT.

The sample holds a few counts of this clonotype. This sequence joins TRBV5-1 and TRBJ2-1; no reliable D call. There are 12 residues in the CDR3. Germline V gene lookup returns CDR1 SGHRS and CDR2 YFSETQ. Trimming shortened V by 4 bases and J by 4 bases, and 6 bases separated the two germline ends. Here the CDR3 reads CASSNDYNEQFF. The CDR3 DNA reads as TGCGCCAGCAGCAATGATTACAATGAGCAGTTCTTC.

This clonotype turned up a few times. The chain combines TRBV27 with TRBJ2-7, with TRBD2 identical over 12 bases. The V gene end was trimmed by 5 bases and the J gene end by 2 bases; junction bases not matched to a gene: 7. The germline V gene encodes CDR1 MNHEY and CDR2 SMNVEV (reference sequence). The CDR3 contains 16 residues. CDR3 bases: TGTGCCAGCAGTCCTAGGACTAGCGGGATGGCCTACGAGCAGTACTTC. Its translation: CASSPRTSGMAYEQYF.

In this sample, this clonotype turned up a few times. This chain links TRBV6-1 with TRBJ2-3, with 10 bases aligning to TRBD2. CDR3 length: 17 residues. V shed 5 bases, J shed 5 bases, and the junction held 13 bases outside the gene matches. Looked up from germline, CDR1 is MNHNS and CDR2 is SASEGT. This chain's CDR3 is CASSPYNSGGAIDTQYF. In DNA, the CDR3 is TGTGCCAGCAGTCCATATAACAGCGGGGGGGCCATAGATACGCAGTATTTT.

The chain recombines TRBV12-3 or TRBV12-4 with TRBJ1-5; D might be TRBD1 (6 bases). This CDR3 spans 13 amino acids. V was trimmed by 5 bases and J by 6 bases, leaving 11 bases between them. In DNA, the CDR3 is TGTGCCAGCAGTCTACAGGGAAGTCAGCCCCAGCATTTT. The encoded protein is CASSLQGSQPQHF.

This clonotype was picked up a small number of times. The rearrangement joins TRBV7-8 to TRBJ2-7; D ambiguous. Trimming cost V 4 bases and J 5 bases, with 12 bases left between them. This CDR3 spans 13 amino acids. Germline CDR1 SGHVS, CDR2 FQNEAQ. The CDR3 DNA reads as TGTGCCAGCAGCTCGAGAATTGCACACGAGCAGTACTTC. Translation gives CASSSRIAHEQYF.

This clonotype was detected a few times. V is TRBV18 and J is TRBJ1-1; tentative D call: TRBD1 (5 bases). V gave up 3 bases and J gave up 5 bases, with 16 bases separating them. From germline, CDR1 is KGHSH and CDR2 LQKENI. The CDR3 sequence is 15 residues long. CDR3 DNA sequence: TGTGCCAGCTCACCCTCGACAGAGAGGAGGACTGAAGCTTTCTTT. This encodes CASSPSTERRTEAFF.

V and J are TRBV29-1 and TRBJ2-5, with 9 bases lining up with TRBD1. Per germline, CDR1 SQVTM and CDR2 ANQGSEA. V shed 5 bases, J shed 5 bases, and the junction held 9 bases outside the gene matches. The CDR3 has 14 amino acids. The CDR3 coding sequence is TGCAGCGTTATCCGACAGGGGGGATGGGAGACCCAGTACTTC. This gives the protein CSVIRQGGWETQYF.

Only a few counts were recorded for this clonotype. The rearrangement links TRBV7-2 to TRBJ2-5; a weak D match, TRBD1 (5 bases). Trimming pared 6 bases from V and 5 bases from J, leaving 13 bases between. Germline V gene sequence: CDR1 SGHTA, CDR2 FQGNSA. CDR3 size: 13 residues. The CDR3 nucleotides are TGTGCCAGCAGACGCGCTTCAGGGGAGACCCAGTACTTC. It yields the protein CASRRASGETQYF. Full variable domain (outside the CDR3, taken from reference TRBV7-2 and TRBJ2-5): GAGVSQSPSNKVTEKGKDVELRCDPISGHTALYWYRQSLGQGLEFLIYFQGNSAPDKSGLPSDRFSAERTGGSVSTLTIQRTQQEDSAVYLCASRRASGETQYFGPGTRLLVL.

This clonotype occurred a few times. The rearrangement links TRBV20-1 to TRBJ1-2; 7 bases map to TRBD1. Germline CDR1 and CDR2: DFQATT and SNEGSKA (reference sequence). The CDR3 loop spans 13 amino acids. J was trimmed by 7 bases and V by 3 bases; bases with no gene match: 8. CDR3 amino acids: CSASSDRDGGYTF. In DNA form, the CDR3 reads TGCAGTGCTAGCTCAGACAGGGACGGTGGCTACACCTTC.

This rearrangement joins TRBV14 to TRBJ2-3; D is ambiguous. Per the germline V gene, CDR1 is SGHDN and CDR2 is FVKESK. V lost 5 bases, J lost 7 bases, and 10 bases lay in between. This CDR3 spans 12 amino acids. In DNA, the CDR3 is TGTGCCAGCAGCACACAGTCGAATACGCAGTATTTT. It codes for CASSTQSNTQYF.